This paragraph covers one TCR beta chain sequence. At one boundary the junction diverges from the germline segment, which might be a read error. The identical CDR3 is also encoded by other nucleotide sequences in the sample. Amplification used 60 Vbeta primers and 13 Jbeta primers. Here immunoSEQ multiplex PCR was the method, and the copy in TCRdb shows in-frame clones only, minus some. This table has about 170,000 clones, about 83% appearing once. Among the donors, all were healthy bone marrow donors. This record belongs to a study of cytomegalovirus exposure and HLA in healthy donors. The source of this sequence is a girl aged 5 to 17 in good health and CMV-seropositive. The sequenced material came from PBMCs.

CDR3 sequence: CASSDPDSSTNEKLFF. The DNA of the CDR3 is TGTGCCAGCAGTGACCCGGACAGTTCAACCAATGAAAAACTGTTTTTT. The chain couples TRBV6-1 to TRBJ1-4; D perhaps matches TRBD1 (6 bases). CDR1 is MNHNS, CDR2 SASEGT, per germline. There are 16 residues in the CDR3.